This entry describes one T cell receptor (beta chain). Its recognized antigen is unknown. Base qualities are not at hand, and no much larger clone is one base apart. This sample was included in a study of blood T cell repertoires in COVID-19 (TCRdb year 2020). Some background on the complete study: Samples covering the acute and convalescent phases of COVID-19 were provided by collaborators in the United States, Italy and Spain. The prospective study material was composed of cDNA or gDNA derived from T cells, B-cell-depleted T cells, or PBMCs. Subjects who had been exposed to COVID-19, were actively infected with it, or had recovered from it provided the deeply sampled blood TCRbeta repertoires that made up the dataset. The repertoires were released in a freely available public database meant as a resource for research on the immune response to SARS-CoV-2. Samples came from the ongoing ImmuneRACE study (first 160 participants) plus 1,254 subjects from 6 global collaborators. Nearly every sample came with metadata listing a de-identified subject ID, COVID-19 status, age in years and sex. HLA class I and class II types, where available, came from metadata supplied by the sample provider rather than from assay-based typing. On the study overall, not on this receptor specifically: The quantity of clinical and demographic metadata differed by source and by participant and was supplied without curation.

TCRbeta CDR3 regions were amplified from genomic DNA by means of the immunoSEQ Assay, a bias-controlled multiplex PCR. The authors' analysis ran thus. The number of nucleated cells in each sample was estimated from the amplification of reference gene primers within the assay. To quantify the absolute abundance of each unique TCRbeta CDR3 rearrangement, sequence reads were collapsed and filtered. For each sample, productive Simpson clonality was calculated by taking the square root of Simpson's diversity index across productive rearrangements. TCRdb limited this immuneACCESS table to in-frame rearrangements with V and J called. A share of clones is missing; checked studies link under half to unresolved V genes, and the rest is unexplained. V, J and clone size are those of that table, while D and trimming were read from the DNA. The table for this sample lists almost 400,000 clones; around nine tenths of them were counted only once. The ten largest make up 1.7% of the sample.

Participants in the prospective study were enrolled through a virtual design, were aged about 18 to 90 years, and lived in about 25 United States geographic areas. Cohort assignment in the prospective study relied on participant-reported clinical history from a screening survey and a study questionnaire. Recovered participants in ImmuneRACE Cohort 3 were defined by two consecutive negative NP/OP PCR tests, clearance by a healthcare professional, or resolution of symptoms. In the prospective study, whole blood, serum and a nasopharyngeal or oropharyngeal swab were collected from each participant by mobile phlebotomists. Prospective study participants could optionally give additional blood draws and questionnaires over a roughly two-month period. Before DNA extraction, prospective study blood samples were shipped either frozen or at room temperature. Sequencing used PBMCs or T cells enriched from blood (not recorded which). This clonotype was obtained from a woman aged 30 to 39 who had recovered from COVID-19.

The CDR3 sequence is CASMGGGAPSTDTQYF. The nucleotides are TGCGCCAGCATGGGAGGGGGGGCCCCTAGCACAGATACGCAGTATTTT. The rearrangement joined TRBV5-1 to TRBJ2-3; possibly the D gene is TRBD2, per 7 matching bases. From the cysteine through the phenylalanine, the CDR3 covers 16 amino acids. Just the 48-base CDR3 DNA is kept, in frame starting at base 1. V lost 6 bases and J lost 0 bases; the stretch between them is 17 bases long. Via the germline V gene, CDR1 is SGHRS and CDR2 YFSETQ. Extended through the reference TRBV5-1 and TRBJ2-3 proteins, this CDR3 yields the full variable domain: KAGVTQTPRYLIKTRGQQVTLSCSPISGHRSVSWYQQTPGQGLQFLFEYFSETQRNKGNFPGRFSGRQFSNSRSEMNVSTLELGDSALYLCASMGGGAPSTDTQYFGPGTRLTVL.